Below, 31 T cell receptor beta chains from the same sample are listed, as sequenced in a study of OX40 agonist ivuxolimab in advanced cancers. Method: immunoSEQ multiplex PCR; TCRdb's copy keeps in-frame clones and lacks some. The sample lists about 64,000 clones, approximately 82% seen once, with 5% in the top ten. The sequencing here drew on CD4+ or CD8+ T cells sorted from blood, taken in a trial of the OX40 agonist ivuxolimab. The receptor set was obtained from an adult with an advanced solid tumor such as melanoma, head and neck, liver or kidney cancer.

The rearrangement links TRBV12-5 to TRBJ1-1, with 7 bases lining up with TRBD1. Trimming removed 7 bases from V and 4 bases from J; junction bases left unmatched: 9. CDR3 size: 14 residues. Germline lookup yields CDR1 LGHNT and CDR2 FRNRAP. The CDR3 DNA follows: TGTGCTAGTGACTCGACAGGGCTCGGCACTGAAGCTTTCTTT. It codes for CASDSTGLGTEAFF.

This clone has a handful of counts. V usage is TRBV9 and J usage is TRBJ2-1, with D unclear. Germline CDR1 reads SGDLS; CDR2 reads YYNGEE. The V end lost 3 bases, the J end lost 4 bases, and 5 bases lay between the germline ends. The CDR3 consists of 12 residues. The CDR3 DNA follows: TGTGCCAGCAGCGGGGGATACAATGAGCAGTTCTTC. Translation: CASSGGYNEQFF.

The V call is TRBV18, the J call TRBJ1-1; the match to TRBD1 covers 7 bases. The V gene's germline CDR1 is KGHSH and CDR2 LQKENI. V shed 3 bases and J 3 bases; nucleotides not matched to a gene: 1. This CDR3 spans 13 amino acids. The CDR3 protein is CASSPQGDTEAFF. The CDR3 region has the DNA TGTGCCAGCTCACCGCAGGGGGACACTGAAGCTTTCTTT.

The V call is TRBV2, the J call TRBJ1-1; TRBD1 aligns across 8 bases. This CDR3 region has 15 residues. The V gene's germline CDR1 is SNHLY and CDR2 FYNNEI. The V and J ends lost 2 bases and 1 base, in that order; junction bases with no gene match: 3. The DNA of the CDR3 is TGTGCCAGCAGTGAACAGGGGGCGGCGAACACTGAAGCTTTCTTT. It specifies CASSEQGAANTEAFF. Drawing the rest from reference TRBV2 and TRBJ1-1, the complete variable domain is EPEVTQTPSHQVTQMGQEVILRCVPISNHLYFYWYRQILGQKVEFLVSFYNNEISEKSEIFDDQFSVERPDGSNFTLKIRSTKLEDSAMYFCASSEQGAANTEAFFGQGTRLTVV.

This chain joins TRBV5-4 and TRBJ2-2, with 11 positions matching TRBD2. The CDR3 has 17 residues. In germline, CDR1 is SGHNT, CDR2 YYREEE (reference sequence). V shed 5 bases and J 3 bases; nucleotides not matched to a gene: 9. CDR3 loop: CASSGVAGGPDTGELFF. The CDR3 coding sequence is TGTGCCAGCAGTGGGGTAGCGGGAGGGCCGGACACCGGGGAGCTGTTTTTT.

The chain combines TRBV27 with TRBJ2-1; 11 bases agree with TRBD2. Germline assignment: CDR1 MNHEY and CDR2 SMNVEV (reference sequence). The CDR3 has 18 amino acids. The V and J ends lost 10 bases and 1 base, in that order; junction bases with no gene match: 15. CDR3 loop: CATSGTSGLRGSYNEQFF. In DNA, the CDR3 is TGTGCCACCTCAGGGACTAGCGGTCTCAGAGGGTCCTACAATGAGCAGTTCTTC.

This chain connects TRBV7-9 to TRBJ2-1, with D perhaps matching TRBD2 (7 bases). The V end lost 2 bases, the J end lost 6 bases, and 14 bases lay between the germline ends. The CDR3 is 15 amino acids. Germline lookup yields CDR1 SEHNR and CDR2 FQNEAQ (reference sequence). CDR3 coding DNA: TGTGCCAGCAGCTTACCGGGGGGCGACGGCAATGAGCAGTTCTTC. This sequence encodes CASSLPGGDGNEQFF.

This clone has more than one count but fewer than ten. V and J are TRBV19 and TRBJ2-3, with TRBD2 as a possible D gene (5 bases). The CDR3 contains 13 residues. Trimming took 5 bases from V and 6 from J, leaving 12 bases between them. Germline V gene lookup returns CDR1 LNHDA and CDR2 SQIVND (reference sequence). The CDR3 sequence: CASSFRSGDTQYF. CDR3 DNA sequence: TGTGCCAGTAGTTTCCGATCGGGGGATACGCAGTATTTT.

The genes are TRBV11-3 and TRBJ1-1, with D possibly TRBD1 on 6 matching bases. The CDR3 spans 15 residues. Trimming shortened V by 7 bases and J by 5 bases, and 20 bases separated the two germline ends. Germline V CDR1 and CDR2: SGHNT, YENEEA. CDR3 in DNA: TGTGCCAGCACCCTGCGGGGGGGCGCGGGTACTGAAGCTTTCTTT. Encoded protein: CASTLRGGAGTEAFF.

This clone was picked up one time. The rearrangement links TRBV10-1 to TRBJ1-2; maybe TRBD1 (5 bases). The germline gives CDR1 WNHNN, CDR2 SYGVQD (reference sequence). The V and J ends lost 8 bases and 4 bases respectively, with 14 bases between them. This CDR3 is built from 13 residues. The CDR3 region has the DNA TGCGCCAGCGATTGGGGCAGAACCTATGGCTACACCTTC. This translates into CASDWGRTYGYTF.

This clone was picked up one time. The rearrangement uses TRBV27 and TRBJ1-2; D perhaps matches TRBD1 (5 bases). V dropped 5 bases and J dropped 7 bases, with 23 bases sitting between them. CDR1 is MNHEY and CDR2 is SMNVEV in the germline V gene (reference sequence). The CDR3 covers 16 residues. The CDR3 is CASSGGGSLQFSGYTF. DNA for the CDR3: TGTGCCAGCAGTGGCGGGGGGTCCTTACAGTTCTCTGGCTACACCTTC.

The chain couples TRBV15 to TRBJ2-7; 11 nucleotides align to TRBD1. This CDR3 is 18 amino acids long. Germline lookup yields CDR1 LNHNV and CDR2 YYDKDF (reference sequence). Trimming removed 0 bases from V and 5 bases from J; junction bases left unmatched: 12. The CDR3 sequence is CATSRDPGTGGMEDEQYF. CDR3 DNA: TGTGCCACCAGCAGAGATCCGGGGACAGGGGGGATGGAGGACGAGCAGTACTTC.

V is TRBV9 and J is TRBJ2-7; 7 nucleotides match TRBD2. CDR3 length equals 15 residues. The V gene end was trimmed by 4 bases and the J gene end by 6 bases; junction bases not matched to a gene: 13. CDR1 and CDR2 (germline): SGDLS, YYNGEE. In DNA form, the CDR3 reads TGTGCCAGCAGCCCTAGGACTAGTAGTCACCCCGAGCAGTACTTC. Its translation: CASSPRTSSHPEQYF.

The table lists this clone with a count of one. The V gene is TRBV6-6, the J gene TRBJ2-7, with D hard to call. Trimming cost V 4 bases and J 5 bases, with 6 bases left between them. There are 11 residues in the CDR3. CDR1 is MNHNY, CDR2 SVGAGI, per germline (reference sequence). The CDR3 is CASSSKDEQYF. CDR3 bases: TGTGCCAGCAGTTCGAAAGACGAGCAGTACTTC.

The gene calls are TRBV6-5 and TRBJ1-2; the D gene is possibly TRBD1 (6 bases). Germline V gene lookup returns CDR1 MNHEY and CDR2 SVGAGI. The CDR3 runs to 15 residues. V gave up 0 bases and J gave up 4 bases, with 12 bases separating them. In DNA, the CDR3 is TGTGCCAGCAGTTACTCGGGGGCAGAGGGCTATGGCTACACCTTC. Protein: CASSYSGAEGYGYTF.

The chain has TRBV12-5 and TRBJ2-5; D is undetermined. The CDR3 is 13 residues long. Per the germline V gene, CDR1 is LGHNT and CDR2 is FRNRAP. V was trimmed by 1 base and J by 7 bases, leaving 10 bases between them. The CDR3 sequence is CASGLGILGTQYF. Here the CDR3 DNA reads TGTGCTAGTGGTTTGGGTATTCTGGGGACCCAGTACTTC.

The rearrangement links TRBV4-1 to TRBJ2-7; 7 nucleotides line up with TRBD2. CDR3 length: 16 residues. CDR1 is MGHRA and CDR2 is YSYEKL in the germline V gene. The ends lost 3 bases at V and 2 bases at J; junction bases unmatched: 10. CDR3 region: CASSHLAGGGTYEQYF. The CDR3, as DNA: TGCGCCAGCAGCCACCTCGCCGGGGGAGGGACCTACGAGCAGTACTTC.

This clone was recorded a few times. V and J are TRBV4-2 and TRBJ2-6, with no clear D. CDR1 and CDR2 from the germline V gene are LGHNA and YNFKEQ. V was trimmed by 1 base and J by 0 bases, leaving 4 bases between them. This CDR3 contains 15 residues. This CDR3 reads CASSQGGSGANVLTF. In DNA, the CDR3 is TGTGCCAGCAGCCAAGGGGGCTCTGGGGCCAACGTCCTGACTTTC.

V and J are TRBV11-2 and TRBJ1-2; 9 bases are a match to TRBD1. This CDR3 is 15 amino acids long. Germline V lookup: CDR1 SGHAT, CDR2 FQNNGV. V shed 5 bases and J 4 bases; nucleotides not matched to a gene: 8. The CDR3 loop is CASSMTGGSSYGYTF. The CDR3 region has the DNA TGTGCCAGCAGCATGACAGGGGGATCTTCCTATGGCTACACCTTC.

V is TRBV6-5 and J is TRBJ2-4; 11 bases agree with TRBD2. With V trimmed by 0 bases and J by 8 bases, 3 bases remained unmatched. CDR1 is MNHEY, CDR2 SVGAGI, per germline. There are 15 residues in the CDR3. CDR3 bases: TGTGCCAGCAGTTACTCTAGCGGGGGGGCGGACATTCAGTACTTC. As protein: CASSYSSGGADIQYF.

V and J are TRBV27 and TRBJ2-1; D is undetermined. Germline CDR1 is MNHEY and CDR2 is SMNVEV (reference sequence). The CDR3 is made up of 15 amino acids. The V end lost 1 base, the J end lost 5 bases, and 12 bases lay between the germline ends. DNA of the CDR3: TGTGCCAGCAGTTTATGGGCCAGCACTAACAATGAGCAGTTCTTC. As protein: CASSLWASTNNEQFF.

CDR3 sequence reads: CASSPRGGSYNEQFF. In DNA form, the CDR3 reads TGTGCCAGCTCACCACGCGGGGGGTCCTACAATGAGCAGTTCTTC. The chain is built from TRBV18 and TRBJ2-1; TRBD2 matches 8 bases. V gave up 1 base and J gave up 1 base; unmatched junction bases: 0. There are 15 residues in the CDR3. Germline V CDR1 and CDR2: KGHSH, LQKENI.

CDR3 amino acids: CASRSLSGRYEQYF. The CDR3 DNA sequence: TGTGCCAGCAGGAGTTTAAGCGGGAGATACGAGCAGTACTTC. V gene TRBV6-5 combines with J gene TRBJ2-7; 8 bases are shared with TRBD2. V trimming: 6 bases; J trimming: 4 bases; junction bases outside the gene matches: 8. CDR1 MNHEY and CDR2 SVGAGI come from the germline V gene. The CDR3 loop spans 14 amino acids.

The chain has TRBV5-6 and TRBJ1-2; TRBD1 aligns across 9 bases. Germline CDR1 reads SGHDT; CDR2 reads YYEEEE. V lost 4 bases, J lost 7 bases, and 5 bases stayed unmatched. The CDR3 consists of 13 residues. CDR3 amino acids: CASSPGQGRGYTF. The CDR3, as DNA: TGTGCCAGCAGCCCGGGACAGGGACGTGGCTACACCTTC.

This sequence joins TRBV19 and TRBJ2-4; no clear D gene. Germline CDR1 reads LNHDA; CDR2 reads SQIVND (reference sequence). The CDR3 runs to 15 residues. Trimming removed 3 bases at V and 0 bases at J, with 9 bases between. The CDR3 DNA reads TGTGCCAGTAGTATGAGTCCGGGAGCCAAAAACATTCAGTACTTC. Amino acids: CASSMSPGAKNIQYF.

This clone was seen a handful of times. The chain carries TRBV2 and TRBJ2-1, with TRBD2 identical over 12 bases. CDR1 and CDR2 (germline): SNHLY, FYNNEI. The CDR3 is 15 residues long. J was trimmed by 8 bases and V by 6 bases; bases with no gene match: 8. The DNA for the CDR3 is TGTGCCAGCAGGTTTCTAGCGGGAGGGGGGCATGAGCAGTTCTTC. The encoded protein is CASRFLAGGGHEQFF.

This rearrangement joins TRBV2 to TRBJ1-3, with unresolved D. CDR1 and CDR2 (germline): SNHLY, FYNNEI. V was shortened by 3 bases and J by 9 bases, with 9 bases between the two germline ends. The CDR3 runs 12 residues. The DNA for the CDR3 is TGTGCCAGCAGTGAGCGCGTCGGCACCATATATTTT. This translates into CASSERVGTIYF. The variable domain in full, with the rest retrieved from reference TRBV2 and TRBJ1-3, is EPEVTQTPSHQVTQMGQEVILRCVPISNHLYFYWYRQILGQKVEFLVSFYNNEISEKSEIFDDQFSVERPDGSNFTLKIRSTKLEDSAMYFCASSERVGTIYFGEGSWLTVV.

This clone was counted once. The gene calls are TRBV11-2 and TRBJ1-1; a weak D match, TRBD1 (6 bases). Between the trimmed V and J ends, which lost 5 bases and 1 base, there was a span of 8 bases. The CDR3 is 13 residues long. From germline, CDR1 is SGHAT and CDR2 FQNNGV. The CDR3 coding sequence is TGTGCCAGCAGCCTAGGGGGGAACACTGAAGCTTTCTTT. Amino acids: CASSLGGNTEAFF.

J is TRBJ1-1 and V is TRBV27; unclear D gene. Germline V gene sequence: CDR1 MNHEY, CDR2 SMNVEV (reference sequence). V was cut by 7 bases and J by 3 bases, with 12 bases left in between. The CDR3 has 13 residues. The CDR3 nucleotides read TGTGCCAGCAAGGTGGAGGTTTACACTGAAGCTTTCTTT. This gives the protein CASKVEVYTEAFF.

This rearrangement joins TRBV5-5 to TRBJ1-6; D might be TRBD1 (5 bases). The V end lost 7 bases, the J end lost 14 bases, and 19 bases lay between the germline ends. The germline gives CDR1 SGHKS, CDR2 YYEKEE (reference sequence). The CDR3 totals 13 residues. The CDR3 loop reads CASVRGQGLALHF. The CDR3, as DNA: TGTGCCAGCGTCCGGGGCCAGGGTTTGGCCCTCCACTTT.

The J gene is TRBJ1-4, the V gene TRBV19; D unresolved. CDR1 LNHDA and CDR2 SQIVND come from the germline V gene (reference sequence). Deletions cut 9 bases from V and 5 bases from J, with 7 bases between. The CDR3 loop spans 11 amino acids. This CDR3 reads CASAVNEKLFF. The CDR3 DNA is TGTGCCAGCGCGGTAAATGAAAAACTGTTTTTT. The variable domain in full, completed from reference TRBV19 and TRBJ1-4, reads DGGITQSPKYLFRKEGQNVTLSCEQNLNHDAMYWYRQDPGQGLRLIYYSQIVNDFQKGDIAEGYSVSREKKESFPLTVTSAQKNPTAFYLCASAVNEKLFFGSGTQLSVL.